A selection of T cell receptor beta chains follows, all from one sample in a study of T cell responses to AZD1222 COVID-19 vaccine. Some clones are missing from TCRdb's copy, which holds only in-frame ones; the method was immunoSEQ multiplex PCR. This table has 120,000 or so clones, roughly 90% appearing once. Sequencing was performed on peripheral blood, taken on day 0 of AZD1222 vaccination. The receptors come from an adult in good health. CDR3s include the opening cysteine and the closing phenylalanine or tryptophan. The order of the fields is clone size, CDR3 length, D gene, V gene, J gene, CDR3 DNA, CDR3 protein. A D gene is named only where the DNA matches it firmly. Clone size is stated in some rows and not others, as once, few, many or a class when expanded.

clone size: .
CDR3 length: 17
D gene: TRBD1
V gene: TRBV5-1
J gene: TRBJ1-2
CDR3 DNA: TGCGCCAGCAGCTTCGACCCGGGACAGCCTTCTAACTATGGCTACACCTTC
CDR3 protein: CASSFDPGQPSNYGYTF

clone size: .
CDR3 length: 14
D gene: TRBD1
V gene: TRBV5-1
J gene: TRBJ2-7
CDR3 DNA: TGCGCCAGCAGCTTGGACAGGGGTCCGCTCGAGCAGTACTTC
CDR3 protein: CASSLDRGPLEQYF

clone size: once
CDR3 length: 15
D gene: .
V gene: TRBV7-2
J gene: TRBJ1-5
CDR3 DNA: TGTGCCAGCAGAAAAAGTGCGGATCCCAATCAGCCCCAGCATTTT
CDR3 protein: CASRKSADPNQPQHF

clone size: .
CDR3 length: 18
D gene: TRBD1
V gene: TRBV5-6
J gene: TRBJ1-1
CDR3 DNA: TGTGCCAGCAGCTCCTCCACGGACAGGGGACGGCGCGACACTGAAGCTTTCTTT
CDR3 protein: CASSSSTDRGRRDTEAFF

clone size: .
CDR3 length: 15
D gene: TRBD2
V gene: TRBV5-4
J gene: TRBJ2-1
CDR3 DNA: TGTGCCAGCAGCTTGGCGGCTAGCGGGGCGTATGAGCAGTTCTTC
CDR3 protein: CASSLAASGAYEQFF

clone size: .
CDR3 length: 17
D gene: TRBD2
V gene: TRBV5-1
J gene: TRBJ2-7
CDR3 DNA: TGCGCCAGCAGCCCAATTGGGACTAGCGGGAGGCAGTACGAGCAGTACTTC
CDR3 protein: CASSPIGTSGRQYEQYF

clone size: .
CDR3 length: 13
D gene: TRBD2
V gene: TRBV5-6
J gene: TRBJ2-1
CDR3 DNA: TGTGCCAGCAGCCTAGGACTAGTCAATGAGCAGTTCTTC
CDR3 protein: CASSLGLVNEQFF

clone size: once
CDR3 length: 13
D gene: .
V gene: TRBV29-1
J gene: TRBJ2-5
CDR3 DNA: TGCAGCGTTGAAGACAGGGGCGATGAGACCCAGTACTTC
CDR3 protein: CSVEDRGDETQYF

clone size: .
CDR3 length: 11
D gene: .
V gene: TRBV2
J gene: TRBJ2-1
CDR3 DNA: TGTGCCAGCAGTGACCGCGGAGAGCAGTTCTTC
CDR3 protein: CASSDRGEQFF

clone size: .
CDR3 length: 14
D gene: .
V gene: TRBV11-3
J gene: TRBJ2-3
CDR3 DNA: TGTGCCAGCACCACAACCAGGCCTTCCCAGCGGCAGTATTTT
CDR3 protein: CASTTTRPSQRQYF

clone size: .
CDR3 length: 15
D gene: .
V gene: TRBV5-1
J gene: TRBJ1-2
CDR3 DNA: TGCGCCAGCAGCCCCCAGGGAGGGGTGGCCTATGGCTACACCTTC
CDR3 protein: CASSPQGGVAYGYTF

clone size: .
CDR3 length: 17
D gene: .
V gene: TRBV7-6
J gene: TRBJ1-3
CDR3 DNA: TGTGCCAGCAGCAACCAACAGGGTTTAGTTTCTGGAAACACCATATATTTT
CDR3 protein: CASSNQQGLVSGNTIYF

clone size: .
CDR3 length: 14
D gene: .
V gene: TRBV10-3
J gene: TRBJ2-1
CDR3 DNA: TGTGCCGCGCGCTTTAGCCCTTCTAACAATGAGCAGTTCTTC
CDR3 protein: CAARFSPSNNEQFF

clone size: .
CDR3 length: 14
D gene: TRBD1
V gene: TRBV6-5
J gene: TRBJ1-2
CDR3 DNA: TGTGCCAGCAGAAATCCAGGGGGCAGCTATGGCTACACCTTC
CDR3 protein: CASRNPGGSYGYTF

clone size: .
CDR3 length: 15
D gene: TRBD1
V gene: TRBV7-9
J gene: TRBJ1-1
CDR3 DNA: TGTGCCAGCAGCTTAGCAGGGGGCAAGCTGACTGAAGCTTTCTTT
CDR3 protein: CASSLAGGKLTEAFF

clone size: .
CDR3 length: 14
D gene: .
V gene: TRBV29-1
J gene: TRBJ2-1
CDR3 DNA: TGCAGCGTTGAAGGGACATCGCGGTTCGGGGAGCAGTTCTTC
CDR3 protein: CSVEGTSRFGEQFF

clone size: once
CDR3 length: 14
D gene: .
V gene: TRBV11-3
J gene: TRBJ1-2
CDR3 DNA: TGTGCCAGCAGCTTAGGACGTTTGGGCTATGGCTACACCTTC
CDR3 protein: CASSLGRLGYGYTF

clone size: .
CDR3 length: 15
D gene: TRBD1
V gene: TRBV30
J gene: TRBJ2-3
CDR3 DNA: TGTGCCTGGAGTGTACGGGACAGGGTCACAGATACGCAGTATTTT
CDR3 protein: CAWSVRDRVTDTQYF

clone size: .
CDR3 length: 13
D gene: .
V gene: TRBV7-8
J gene: TRBJ2-2
CDR3 DNA: TGTGCCAGCAGCAGCATCATCGCCGGGGAGCTGTTTTTT
CDR3 protein: CASSSIIAGELFF

clone size: .
CDR3 length: 15
D gene: .
V gene: TRBV7-8
J gene: TRBJ1-3
CDR3 DNA: TGTGCCAGCAGCTTAGTGGGGATAGCAGGAAACACCATATATTTT
CDR3 protein: CASSLVGIAGNTIYF

clone size: .
CDR3 length: 13
D gene: TRBD2
V gene: TRBV28
J gene: TRBJ2-5
CDR3 DNA: TGTGCCAGCAGTTTCGGGGGGAGAGAGACCCAGTACTTC
CDR3 protein: CASSFGGRETQYF

clone size: .
CDR3 length: 17
D gene: TRBD2
V gene: TRBV3-1/TRBV3-2
J gene: TRBJ2-1
CDR3 DNA: TGTGCCAGCAGCGAGCAGTTACTAGCGGGGCCATACAATGAGCAGTTCTTC
CDR3 protein: CASSEQLLAGPYNEQFF

clone size: .
CDR3 length: 13
D gene: .
V gene: TRBV3-1/TRBV3-2
J gene: TRBJ1-6
CDR3 DNA: TGTGCCAGCAGCCAGGAGGGTTCGTCACCCCTCCACTTT
CDR3 protein: CASSQEGSSPLHF

clone size: .
CDR3 length: 17
D gene: .
V gene: TRBV5-8
J gene: TRBJ2-5
CDR3 DNA: TGTGCCAGCAGCTTGTACAAGAGTACAGGAGTAAAAGAGACCCAGTACTTC
CDR3 protein: CASSLYKSTGVKETQYF

clone size: few
CDR3 length: 14
D gene: .
V gene: TRBV6-2/TRBV6-3
J gene: TRBJ2-7
CDR3 DNA: TGTGCCAGCAGTTACGCGAGGGAGATCTACGAGCAGTACTTC
CDR3 protein: CASSYAREIYEQYF

clone size: .
CDR3 length: 15
D gene: TRBD1
V gene: TRBV29-1
J gene: TRBJ2-4
CDR3 DNA: TGCAGCGTTGGAAAAGGGACAGGGGGAGGAAACATTCAGTACTTC
CDR3 protein: CSVGKGTGGGNIQYF

clone size: .
CDR3 length: 16
D gene: TRBD2
V gene: TRBV18
J gene: TRBJ2-5
CDR3 DNA: TGTGCCAGCTCACCACTTCCAGCGGGAGGGGGCGAGACCCAGTACTTC
CDR3 protein: CASSPLPAGGGETQYF

clone size: .
CDR3 length: 15
D gene: TRBD1
V gene: TRBV30
J gene: TRBJ1-4
CDR3 DNA: TGTGCCTGGAGACCGAACAGGGGGCCGGTTGAAAAACTGTTTTTT
CDR3 protein: CAWRPNRGPVEKLFF

clone size: .
CDR3 length: 13
D gene: .
V gene: TRBV11-3
J gene: TRBJ2-7
CDR3 DNA: TGTGCCAGCAGCTCTAACAGGAGATACGAGCAGTACTTC
CDR3 protein: CASSSNRRYEQYF

clone size: .
CDR3 length: 15
D gene: TRBD1
V gene: TRBV7-9
J gene: TRBJ1-1
CDR3 DNA: TGTGCCAGCAGGCCTCGACAGGGAATGAACACTGAAGCTTTCTTT
CDR3 protein: CASRPRQGMNTEAFF